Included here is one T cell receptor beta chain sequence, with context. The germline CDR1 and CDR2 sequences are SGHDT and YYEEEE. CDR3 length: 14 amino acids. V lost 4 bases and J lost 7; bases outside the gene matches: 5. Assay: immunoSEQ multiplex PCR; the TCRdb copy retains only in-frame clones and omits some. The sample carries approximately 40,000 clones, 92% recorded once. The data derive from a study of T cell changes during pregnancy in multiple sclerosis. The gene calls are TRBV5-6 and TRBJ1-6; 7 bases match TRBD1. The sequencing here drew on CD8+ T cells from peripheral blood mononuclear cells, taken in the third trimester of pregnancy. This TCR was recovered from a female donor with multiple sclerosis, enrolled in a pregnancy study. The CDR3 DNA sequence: TGTGCCAGCAGCGACGGGACAGCAAATTCACCCCTCCACTTT. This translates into CASSDGTANSPLHF.